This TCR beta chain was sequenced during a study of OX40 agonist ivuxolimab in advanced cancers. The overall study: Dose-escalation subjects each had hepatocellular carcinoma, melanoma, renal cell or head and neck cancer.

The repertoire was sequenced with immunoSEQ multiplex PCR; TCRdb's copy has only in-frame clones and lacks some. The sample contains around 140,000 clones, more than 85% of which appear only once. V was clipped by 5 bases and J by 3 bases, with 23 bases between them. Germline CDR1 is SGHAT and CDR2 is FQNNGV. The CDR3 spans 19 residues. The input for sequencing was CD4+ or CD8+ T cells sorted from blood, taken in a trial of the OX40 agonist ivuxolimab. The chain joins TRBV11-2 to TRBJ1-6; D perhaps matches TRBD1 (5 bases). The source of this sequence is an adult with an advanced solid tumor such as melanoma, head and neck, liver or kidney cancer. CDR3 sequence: CASSAGFRGPRNYNSPLHF. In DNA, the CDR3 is TGTGCCAGCAGCGCGGGGTTTAGGGGACCGCGGAACTATAATTCACCCCTCCACTTT.